Here is one T cell receptor beta chain with its context. The antigen it binds to is not known. The CDR3 extends 3 residues past the end of the read, so its final part is completed from the germline J gene. The immunoSEQ assay used multiplex PCR to amplify TCR beta CDR3 regions from an average of roughly 1.2 ug of genomic DNA per sample. To correct primer bias, the assay used a complete synthetic TCR repertoire to set an amplification baseline. The amplicons were sequenced on the Illumina platform. The original pipeline was this. Sequences were error-corrected by clustering with frequency ratios and a modified nearest-neighbor algorithm and were then analyzed in the immunoSEQ Analyzer with IMGT gene definitions. At each rarefaction depth, TCR richness and evenness were averaged over 20 rarefaction repeats, and samples with fewer sequences than the depth were excluded. Wilcoxon rank sum tests with FDR correction were used to compare relative abundances of V, D and J genes between the groups. Blinded duplicates gave an intraclass correlation of about 96% for TCR richness and an average of roughly 76% across 66 gene segments. TCRdb holds this immuneACCESS table with in-frame rearrangements only. Some clones are missing; in checked studies, unresolved V genes explain under half, and the rest has no known cause. The D gene and trimming were derived from the DNA, and the V and J assignments and clone size from that table. This sample's table carries 48,000 or so clones. The top ten clones comprise around 1.6% of the sample.

This specimen comes from a study of T cells in women clearing cervical HPV infection (dated by TCRdb to the late 2010s). Background on the whole study: The cases were under 30 women with histologically confirmed HPV16-related CIN3 or worse, and 2 of these cases were invasive cancers. For cases, a median interval of nearly 150 days, with an interquartile range of about 90 to 210 days, was observed between lesion detection and blood sampling. The parent cohort enrolled 10,000 to 11,000 women aged 18 or older in Guanacaste, Costa Rica, in about 1993 to 1994 and followed the women for roughly seven years. Controls were some 26 women whose single incident HPV16 infection cleared within 12 months without precancer or cancer developing. Blood from cases was collected at the visit where the lesion was first found, while blood from controls was collected once the infection could no longer be detected. Median age was about 35 years in cases versus around 37 in controls, and baseline characteristics did not differ significantly. Five blinded duplicates per group were added as quality controls, so that around 60 samples were obtained: roughly 50 participants and around 10 replicates. Nested within Costa Rica's Guanacaste HPV Natural History Study, an exploratory proof-of-principle case-control study compared TCR repertoires across cervical HPV16 outcomes. Cases and controls were matched on year of sample collection and on age within five years. Since HLA typing was available for only a few women, HLA type could not be ruled out as a confounder. Results and caveats for the whole study, not just this receptor: The cross-sectional design could not show whether associations preceded infection or resulted from it; effector/memory subsets and HPV-specific T cells were not isolated. TRBV6-7 relative abundance was lower in cases than in controls (approximately 0.1% versus 0.16%; Bonferroni P = 0.0008). TCR repertoire richness was significantly higher in CIN3+ cases than in controls across sequencing depths, while evenness did not differ. Because the number of T cells in each sample was unknown, differences in richness could reflect differing T-cell content rather than repertoire biology. By combining richness with V gene abundances, random forest classifiers separated cases from controls with an estimated AUC of 0.75 to 0.9.

From the cysteine up to the phenylalanine, the CDR3 has a length of 16 residues. Only the CDR3 bases that were read are kept: 39 of them, in frame from base 1. V is cut back by 4 bases and J by 6 bases, with 9 bases in the junction unmatched. The germline V gene yields SGHRS for CDR1 and YFSETQ for CDR2. Every participant had a single incident cervical HPV16 infection, and prevalent HPV16 infections were excluded. Cervical HPV DNA was detected with MY09/MY11 PCR, and genotyping was done with dot-blot hybridization. Fifteen mL of heparinized blood were centrifuged, and the buffy coat was aliquoted, frozen at -30°C, then stored at -80°C. Genomic DNA was extracted from buffy coat specimens using QIAGEN kits.

Rearrangement joined TRBV5-1 to TRBJ1-4; 10 middle bases align to TRBD1. This sequence was found in a woman aged 18 to 75 with a cervical HPV16 infection that either progressed to CIN3+ or cleared (not recorded which). Input material: blood buffy coat. The covered CDR3 bases are TGCGCCAGCAGCCCCCGACAGGGGGCATCCCATGAAAAA. Its translation is CASSPRQGASHEK. The entire CDR3 protein is CASSPRQGASHEKLFF.